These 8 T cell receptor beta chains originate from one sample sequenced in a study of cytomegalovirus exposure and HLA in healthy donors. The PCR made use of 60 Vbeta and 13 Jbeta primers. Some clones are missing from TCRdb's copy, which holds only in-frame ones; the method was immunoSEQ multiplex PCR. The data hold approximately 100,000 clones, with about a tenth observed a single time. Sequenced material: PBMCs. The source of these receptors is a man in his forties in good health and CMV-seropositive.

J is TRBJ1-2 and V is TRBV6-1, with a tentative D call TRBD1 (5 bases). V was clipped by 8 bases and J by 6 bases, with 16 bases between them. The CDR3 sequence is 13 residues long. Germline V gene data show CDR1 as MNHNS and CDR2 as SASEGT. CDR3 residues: CASRQPNWDGYTF. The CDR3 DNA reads TGTGCCAGCCGACAGCCGAATTGGGATGGCTACACCTTC.

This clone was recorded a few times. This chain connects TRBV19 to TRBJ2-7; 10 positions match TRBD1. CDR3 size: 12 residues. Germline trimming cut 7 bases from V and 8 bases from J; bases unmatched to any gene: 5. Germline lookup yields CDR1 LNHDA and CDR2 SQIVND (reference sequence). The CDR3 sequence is CASTGTGEKQYF. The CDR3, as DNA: TGTGCCAGTACTGGGACAGGGGAAAAGCAGTACTTC.

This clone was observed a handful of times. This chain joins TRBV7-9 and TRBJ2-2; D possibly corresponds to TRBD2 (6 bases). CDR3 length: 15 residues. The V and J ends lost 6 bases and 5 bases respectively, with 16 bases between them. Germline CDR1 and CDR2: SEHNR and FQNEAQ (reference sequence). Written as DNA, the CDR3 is TGTGCCAGCAGAATAGCTACTAGCAGTACCGGGGAGCTGTTTTTT. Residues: CASRIATSSTGELFF.

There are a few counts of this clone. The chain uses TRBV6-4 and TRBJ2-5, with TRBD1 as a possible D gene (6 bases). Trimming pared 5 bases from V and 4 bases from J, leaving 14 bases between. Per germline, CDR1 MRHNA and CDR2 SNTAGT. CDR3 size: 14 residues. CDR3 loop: CASSSYPGAETQYF. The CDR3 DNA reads TGTGCCAGCAGTTCCTATCCAGGGGCAGAGACCCAGTACTTC.

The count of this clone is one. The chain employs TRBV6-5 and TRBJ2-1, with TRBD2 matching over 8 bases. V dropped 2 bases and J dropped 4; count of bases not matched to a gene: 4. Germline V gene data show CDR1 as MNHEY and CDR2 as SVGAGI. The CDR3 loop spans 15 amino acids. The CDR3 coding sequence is TGTGCCAGCAGTTACCGGGGGGGCACGTACAATGAGCAGTTCTTC. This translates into CASSYRGGTYNEQFF.

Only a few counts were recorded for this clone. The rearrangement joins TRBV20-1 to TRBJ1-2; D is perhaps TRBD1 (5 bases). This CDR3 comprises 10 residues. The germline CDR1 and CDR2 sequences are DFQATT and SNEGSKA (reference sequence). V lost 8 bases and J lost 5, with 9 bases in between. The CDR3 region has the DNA TGCAGTCTCCAGGGTTATGGCTACACCTTC. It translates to CSLQGYGYTF.

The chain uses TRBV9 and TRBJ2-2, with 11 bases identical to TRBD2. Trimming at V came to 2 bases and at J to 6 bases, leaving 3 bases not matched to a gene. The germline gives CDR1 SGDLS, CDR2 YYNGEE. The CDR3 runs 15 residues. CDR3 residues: CASSVSGRASGELFF. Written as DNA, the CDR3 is TGTGCCAGCAGCGTTAGCGGGAGGGCCTCCGGGGAGCTGTTTTTT. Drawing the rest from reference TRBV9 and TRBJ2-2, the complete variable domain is DSGVTQTPKHLITATGQRVTLRCSPRSGDLSVYWYQQSLDQGLQFLIQYYNGEERAKGNILERFSAQQFPDLHSELNLSSLELGDSALYFCASSVSGRASGELFFGEGSRLTVL.

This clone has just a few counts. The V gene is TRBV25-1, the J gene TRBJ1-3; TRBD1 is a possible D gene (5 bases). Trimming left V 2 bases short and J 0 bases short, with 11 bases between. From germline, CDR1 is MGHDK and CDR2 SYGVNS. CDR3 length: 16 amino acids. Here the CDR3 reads CASSEPTAYSGNTIYF. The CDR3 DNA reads TGTGCCAGCAGTGAACCGACAGCCTACTCTGGAAACACCATATATTTT.